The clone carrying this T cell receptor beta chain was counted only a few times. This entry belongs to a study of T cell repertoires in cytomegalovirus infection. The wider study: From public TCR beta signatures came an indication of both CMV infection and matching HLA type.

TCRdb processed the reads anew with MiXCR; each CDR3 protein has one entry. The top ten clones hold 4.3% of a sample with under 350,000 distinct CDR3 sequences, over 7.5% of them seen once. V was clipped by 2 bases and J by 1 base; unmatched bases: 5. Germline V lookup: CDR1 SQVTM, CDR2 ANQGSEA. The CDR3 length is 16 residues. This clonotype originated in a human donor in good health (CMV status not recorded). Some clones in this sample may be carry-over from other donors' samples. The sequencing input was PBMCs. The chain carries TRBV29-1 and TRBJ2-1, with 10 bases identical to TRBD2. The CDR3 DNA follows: TGCAGCGTTGAACTAGCGGGAGCCGGGTCCTACAATGAGCAGTTCTTC. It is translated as CSVELAGAGSYNEQFF.